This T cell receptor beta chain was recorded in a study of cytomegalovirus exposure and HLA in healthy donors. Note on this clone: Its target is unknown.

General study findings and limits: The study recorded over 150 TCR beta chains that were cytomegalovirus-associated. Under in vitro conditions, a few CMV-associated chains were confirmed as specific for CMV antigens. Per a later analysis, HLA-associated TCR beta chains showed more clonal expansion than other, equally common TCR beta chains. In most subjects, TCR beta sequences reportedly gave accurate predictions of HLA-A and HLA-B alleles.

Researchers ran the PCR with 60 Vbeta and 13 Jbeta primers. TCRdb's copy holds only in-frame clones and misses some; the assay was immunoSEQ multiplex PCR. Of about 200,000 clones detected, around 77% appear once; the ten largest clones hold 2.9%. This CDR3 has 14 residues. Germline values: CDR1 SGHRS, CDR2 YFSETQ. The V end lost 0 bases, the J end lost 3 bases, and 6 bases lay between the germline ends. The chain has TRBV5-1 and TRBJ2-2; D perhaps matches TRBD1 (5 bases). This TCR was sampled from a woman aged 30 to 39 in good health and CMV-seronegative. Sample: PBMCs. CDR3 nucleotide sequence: TGCGCCAGCAGCTTGGAGGGGCACACCGGGGAGCTGTTTTTT. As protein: CASSLEGHTGELFF.